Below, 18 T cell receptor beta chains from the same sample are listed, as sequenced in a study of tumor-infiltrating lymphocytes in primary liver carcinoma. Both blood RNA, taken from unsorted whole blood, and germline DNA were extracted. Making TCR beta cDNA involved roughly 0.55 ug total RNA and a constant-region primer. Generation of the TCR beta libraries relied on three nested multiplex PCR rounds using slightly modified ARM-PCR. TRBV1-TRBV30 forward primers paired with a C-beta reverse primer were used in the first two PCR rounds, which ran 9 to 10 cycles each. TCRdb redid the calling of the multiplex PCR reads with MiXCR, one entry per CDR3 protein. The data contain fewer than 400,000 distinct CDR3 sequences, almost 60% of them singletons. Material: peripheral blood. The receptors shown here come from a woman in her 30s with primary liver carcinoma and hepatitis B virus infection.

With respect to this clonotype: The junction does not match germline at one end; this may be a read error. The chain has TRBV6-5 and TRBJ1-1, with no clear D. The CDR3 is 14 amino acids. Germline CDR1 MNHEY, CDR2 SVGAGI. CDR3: CASVDLRVGTEALF. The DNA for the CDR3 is TGTGCCAGCGTAGACTTGAGGGTCGGCACTGAAGCTCTCTTT.

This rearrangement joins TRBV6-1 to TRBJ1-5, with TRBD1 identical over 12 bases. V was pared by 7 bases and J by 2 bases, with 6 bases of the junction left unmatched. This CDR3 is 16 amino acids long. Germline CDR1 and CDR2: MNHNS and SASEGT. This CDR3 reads CASTGTGGGGNQPQHF. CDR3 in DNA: TGTGCCAGCACCGGGACAGGGGGCGGGGGCAATCAGCCCCAGCATTTT.

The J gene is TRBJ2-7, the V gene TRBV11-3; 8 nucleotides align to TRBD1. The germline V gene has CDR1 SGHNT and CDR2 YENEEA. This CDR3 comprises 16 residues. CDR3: CVGSRRDRNYSYEQYF. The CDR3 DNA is TGTGTCGGCAGCCGCCGGGACAGGAATTACTCCTACGAGCAGTACTTC.

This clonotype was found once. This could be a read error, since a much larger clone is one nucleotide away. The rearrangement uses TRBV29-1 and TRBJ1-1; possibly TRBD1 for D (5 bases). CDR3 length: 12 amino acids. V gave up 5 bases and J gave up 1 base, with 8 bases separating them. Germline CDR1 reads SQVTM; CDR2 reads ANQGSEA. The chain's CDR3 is CSVPGANTEAFF. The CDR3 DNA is TGCAGCGTTCCTGGGGCGAACACTGAAGCTTTCTTT.

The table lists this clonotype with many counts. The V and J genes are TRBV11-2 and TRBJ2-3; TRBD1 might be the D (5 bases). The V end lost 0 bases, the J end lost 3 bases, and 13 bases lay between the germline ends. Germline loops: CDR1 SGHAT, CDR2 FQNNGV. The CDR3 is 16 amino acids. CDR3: CASSLDPYRPTDTQYF. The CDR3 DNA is TGTGCCAGCAGCTTAGATCCTTACAGGCCAACAGATACGCAGTATTTT.

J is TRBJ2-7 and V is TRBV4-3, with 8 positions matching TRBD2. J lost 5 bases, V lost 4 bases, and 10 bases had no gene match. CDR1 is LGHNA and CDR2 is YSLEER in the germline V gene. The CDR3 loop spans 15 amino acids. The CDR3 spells CASSPRLARRNEQYF. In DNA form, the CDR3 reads TGCGCCAGCAGCCCTCGACTAGCGAGAAGAAACGAGCAGTACTTC.

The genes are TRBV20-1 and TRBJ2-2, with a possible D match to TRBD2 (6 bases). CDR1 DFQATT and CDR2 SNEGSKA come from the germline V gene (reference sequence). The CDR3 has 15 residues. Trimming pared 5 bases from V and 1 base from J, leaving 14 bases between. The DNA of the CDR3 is TGCAGTGCTCAACCGGGACTGGAGAACACCGGGGAGCTGTTTTTT. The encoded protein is CSAQPGLENTGELFF.

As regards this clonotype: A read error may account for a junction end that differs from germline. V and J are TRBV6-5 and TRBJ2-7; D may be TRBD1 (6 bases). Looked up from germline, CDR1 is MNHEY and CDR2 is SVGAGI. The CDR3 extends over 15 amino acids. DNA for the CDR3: TGTGCCAGGGGTTACAAGGACAGTAGCTCCTACGAGCACTACTTC. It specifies CARGYKDSSSYEHYF.

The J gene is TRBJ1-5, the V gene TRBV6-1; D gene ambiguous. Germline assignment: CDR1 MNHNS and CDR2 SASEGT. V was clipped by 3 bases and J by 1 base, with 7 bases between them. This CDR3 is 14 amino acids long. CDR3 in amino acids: CASSDKYSNQPQHF. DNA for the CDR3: TGTGCCAGCAGTGATAAATACAGCAATCAGCCCCAGCATTTT.

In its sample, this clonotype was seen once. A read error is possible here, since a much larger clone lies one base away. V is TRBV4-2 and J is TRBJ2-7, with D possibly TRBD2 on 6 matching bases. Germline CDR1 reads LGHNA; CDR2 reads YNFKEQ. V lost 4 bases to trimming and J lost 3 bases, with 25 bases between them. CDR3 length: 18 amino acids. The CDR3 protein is CASSPTGYYGGINYEQYF. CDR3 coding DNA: TGTGCCAGCAGCCCGACCGGGTACTATGGCGGGATTAACTACGAGCAGTACTTC.

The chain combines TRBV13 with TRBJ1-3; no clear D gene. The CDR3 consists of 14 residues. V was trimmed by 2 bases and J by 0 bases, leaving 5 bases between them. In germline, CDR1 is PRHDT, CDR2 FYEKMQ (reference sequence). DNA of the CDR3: TGTGCCAGCAGCTTATCCCCCTCTGGAAACACCATATATTTT. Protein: CASSLSPSGNTIYF.

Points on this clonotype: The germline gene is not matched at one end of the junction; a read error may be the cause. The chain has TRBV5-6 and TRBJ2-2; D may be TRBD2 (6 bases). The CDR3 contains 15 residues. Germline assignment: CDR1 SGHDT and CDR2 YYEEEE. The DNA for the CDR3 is TGTGCCATCAGCTTGGAACCCAGAGTCACCGGGGGGCTGTTTTTT. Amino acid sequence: CAISLEPRVTGGLFF.

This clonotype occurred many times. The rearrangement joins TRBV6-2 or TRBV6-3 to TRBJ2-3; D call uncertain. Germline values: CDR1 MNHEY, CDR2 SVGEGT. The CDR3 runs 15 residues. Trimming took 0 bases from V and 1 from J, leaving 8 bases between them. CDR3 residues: CASSYSFSRTDTQYF. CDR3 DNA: TGTGCCAGCAGTTACTCTTTCAGTCGCACAGATACGCAGTATTTT.

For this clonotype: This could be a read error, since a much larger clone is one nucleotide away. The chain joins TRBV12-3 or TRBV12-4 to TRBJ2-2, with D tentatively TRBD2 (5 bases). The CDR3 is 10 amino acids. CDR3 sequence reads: CASSSGELLF. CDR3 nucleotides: TGTGCCAGCAGTTCCGGGGAGCTGTTATTT.

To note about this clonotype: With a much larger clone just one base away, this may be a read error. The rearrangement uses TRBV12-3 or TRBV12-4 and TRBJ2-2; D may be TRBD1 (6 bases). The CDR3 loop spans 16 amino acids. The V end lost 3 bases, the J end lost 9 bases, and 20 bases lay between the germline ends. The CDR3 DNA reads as TGTGCCAGCAGTTTCCAGGGGAGCCTTCCACCCAGGGAGCTGTTTTTT. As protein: CASSFQGSLPPRELFF.

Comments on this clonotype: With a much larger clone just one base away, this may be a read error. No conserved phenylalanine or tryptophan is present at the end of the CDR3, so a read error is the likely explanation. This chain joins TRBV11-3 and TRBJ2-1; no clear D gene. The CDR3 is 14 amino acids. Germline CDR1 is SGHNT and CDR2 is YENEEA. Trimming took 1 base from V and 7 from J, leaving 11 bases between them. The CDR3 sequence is CASSLVLTSNEQFS. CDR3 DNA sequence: TGTGCCAGCAGCTTAGTCCTCACTTCGAATGAGCAGTTCTCC.

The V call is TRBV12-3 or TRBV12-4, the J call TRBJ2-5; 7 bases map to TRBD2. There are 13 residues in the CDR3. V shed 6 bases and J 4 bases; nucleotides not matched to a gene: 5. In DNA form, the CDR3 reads TGTGCCAGCAGCCGGCGGGGGAGAGAGACCCAGTACTTC. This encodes CASSRRGRETQYF.

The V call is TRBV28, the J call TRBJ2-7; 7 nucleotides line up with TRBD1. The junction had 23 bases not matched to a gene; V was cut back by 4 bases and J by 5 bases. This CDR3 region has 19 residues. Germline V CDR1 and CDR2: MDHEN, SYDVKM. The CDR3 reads CASSSLTGMMSGRMDEQYF. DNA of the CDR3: TGTGCCAGCAGTTCTCTGACAGGGATGATGAGTGGCAGGATGGACGAGCAGTACTTC.